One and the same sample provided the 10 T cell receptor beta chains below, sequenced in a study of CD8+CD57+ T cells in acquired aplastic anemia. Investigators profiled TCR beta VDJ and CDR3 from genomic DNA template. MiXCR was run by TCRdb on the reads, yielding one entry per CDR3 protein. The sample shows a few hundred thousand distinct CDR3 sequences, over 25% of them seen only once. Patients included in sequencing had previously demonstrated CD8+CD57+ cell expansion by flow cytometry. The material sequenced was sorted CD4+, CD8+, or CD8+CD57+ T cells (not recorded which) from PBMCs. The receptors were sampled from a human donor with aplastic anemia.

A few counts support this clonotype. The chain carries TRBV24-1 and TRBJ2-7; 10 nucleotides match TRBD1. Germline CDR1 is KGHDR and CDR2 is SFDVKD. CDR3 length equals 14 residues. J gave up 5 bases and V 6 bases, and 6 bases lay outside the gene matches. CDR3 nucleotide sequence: TGTGCCACCAGTAGGGACAGGGGTTCCAACGAGCAGTACTTC. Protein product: CATSRDRGSNEQYF.

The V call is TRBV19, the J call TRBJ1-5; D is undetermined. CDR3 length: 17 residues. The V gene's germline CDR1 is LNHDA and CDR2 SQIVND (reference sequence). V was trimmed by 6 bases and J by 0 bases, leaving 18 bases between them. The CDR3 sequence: CASRNLKENYSNQPQHF. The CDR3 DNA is TGTGCCAGTAGGAACCTCAAGGAAAACTATAGCAATCAGCCCCAGCATTTT.

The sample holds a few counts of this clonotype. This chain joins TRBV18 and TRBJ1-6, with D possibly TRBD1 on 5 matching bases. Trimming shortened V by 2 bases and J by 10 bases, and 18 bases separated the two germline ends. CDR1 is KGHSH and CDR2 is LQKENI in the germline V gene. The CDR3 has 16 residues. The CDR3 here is CASSPSPERGESPLHF. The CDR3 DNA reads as TGTGCCAGCTCACCAAGTCCCGAAAGGGGAGAATCACCCCTCCACTTT. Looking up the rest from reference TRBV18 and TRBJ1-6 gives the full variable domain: NAGVMQNPRHLVRRRGQEARLRCSPMKGHSHVYWYRQLPEEGLKFMVYLQKENIIDESGMPKERFSAEFPKEGPSILRIQQVVRGDSAAYFCASSPSPERGESPLHFGNGTRLTVT.

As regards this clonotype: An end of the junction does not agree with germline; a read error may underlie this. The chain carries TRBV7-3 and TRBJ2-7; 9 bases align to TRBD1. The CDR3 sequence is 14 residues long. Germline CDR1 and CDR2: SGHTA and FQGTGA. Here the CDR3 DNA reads TGTGCCAGCAGCGTAACAGGGGGCGTCGGCGAGCAGTACTTC. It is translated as CASSVTGGVGEQYF. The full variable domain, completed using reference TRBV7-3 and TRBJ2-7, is GAGVSQTPSNKVTEKGKYVELRCDPISGHTALYWYRQSLGQGPEFLIYFQGTGAADDSGLPNDRFFAVRPEGSVSTLKIQRTERGDSAVYLCASSVTGGVGEQYFGPGTRLTVT.

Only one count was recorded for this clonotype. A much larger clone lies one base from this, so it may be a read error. CDR3 bases: TGCAGTGCTAGAGAAAACAGGGAGATCTACGAGCAGTACTTC. As protein: CSARENREIYEQYF. This chain links TRBV20-1 with TRBJ2-7, with TRBD1 as a possible D gene (6 bases). The CDR3 loop spans 14 amino acids. CDR1 is DFQATT and CDR2 is SNEGSKA in the germline V gene (reference sequence). V lost 0 bases, J lost 3 bases, and 12 bases lay in between.

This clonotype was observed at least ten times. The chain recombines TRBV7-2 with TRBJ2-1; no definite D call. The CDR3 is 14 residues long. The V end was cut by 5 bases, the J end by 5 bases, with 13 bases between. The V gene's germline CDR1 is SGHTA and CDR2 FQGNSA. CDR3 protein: CASSPIAYDNEQFF. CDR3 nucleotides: TGTGCCAGCAGCCCAATTGCCTACGACAATGAGCAGTTCTTC.

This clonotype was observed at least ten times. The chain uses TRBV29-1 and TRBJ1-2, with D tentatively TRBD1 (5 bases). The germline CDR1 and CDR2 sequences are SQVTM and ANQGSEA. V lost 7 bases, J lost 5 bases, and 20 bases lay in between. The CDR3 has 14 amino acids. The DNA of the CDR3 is TGCAGCGCCTCCGGGACCCTACAACATTATGGCTACACCTTC. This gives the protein CSASGTLQHYGYTF.

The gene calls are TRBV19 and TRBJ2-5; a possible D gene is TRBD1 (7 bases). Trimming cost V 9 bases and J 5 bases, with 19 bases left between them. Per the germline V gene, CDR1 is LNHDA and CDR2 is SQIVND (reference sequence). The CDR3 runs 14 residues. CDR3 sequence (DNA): TGTGCCAGCAGTTTCGGCCAGGGGGGCGAGACCCAGTACTTC. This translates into CASSFGQGGETQYF.

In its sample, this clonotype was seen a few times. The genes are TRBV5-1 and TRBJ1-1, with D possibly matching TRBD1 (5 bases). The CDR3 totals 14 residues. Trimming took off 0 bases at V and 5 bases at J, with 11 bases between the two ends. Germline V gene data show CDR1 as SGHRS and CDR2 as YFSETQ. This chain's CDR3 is CASSLGGGYTEAFF. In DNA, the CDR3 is TGCGCCAGCAGCTTGGGTGGGGGGTATACTGAAGCTTTCTTT.

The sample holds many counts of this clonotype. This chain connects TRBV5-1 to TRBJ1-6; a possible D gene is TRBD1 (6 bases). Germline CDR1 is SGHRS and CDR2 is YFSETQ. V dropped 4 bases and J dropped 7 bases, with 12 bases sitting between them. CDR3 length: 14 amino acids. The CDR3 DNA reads TGCGCCAGCAGCCACCGGGACAAGAATTCACCCCTCCACTTT. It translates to CASSHRDKNSPLHF.